The 22 T cell receptor beta chains presented below share a single source sample, sequenced in a study of cytomegalovirus exposure and HLA in healthy donors. The repertoire was sequenced with immunoSEQ multiplex PCR; TCRdb's copy has only in-frame clones and lacks some. Here the sample spans more than 200,000 clones, roughly 84% being singletons. Sequences were obtained from PBMCs. These receptors came from a man aged 18 to 30 in good health and CMV-seropositive.

The chain uses TRBV29-1 and TRBJ1-4; D is possibly TRBD1 (6 bases). Trimming took 3 bases from V and 7 from J, leaving 12 bases between them. The CDR3 loop spans 13 amino acids. Germline CDR1 SQVTM, CDR2 ANQGSEA. In DNA, the CDR3 is TGCAGCGTTGAGCAGGGGAATGGTGAAAAACTGTTTTTT. It encodes CSVEQGNGEKLFF.

The chain is built from TRBV11-1 and TRBJ2-1, with D maybe TRBD1 (5 bases). CDR1 and CDR2 (germline): SGHAT, FQDESV (reference sequence). This CDR3 has 12 residues. Trimming cost V 6 bases and J 8 bases, with 11 bases left between them. The DNA of the CDR3 is TGTGCCAGCAGGCTAGGGGTCGATGAGCAGTTCTTC. Protein: CASRLGVDEQFF.

A few counts support this clone. The rearrangement links TRBV9 to TRBJ2-5, with D tentatively TRBD2 (5 bases). Germline V gene data show CDR1 as SGDLS and CDR2 as YYNGEE. The CDR3 is 13 residues long. V gave up 3 bases and J gave up 7 bases, with 13 bases separating them. The DNA of the CDR3 is TGTGCCAGCAGCGCGGACTTCTCGGGGACCCAGTACTTC. It specifies CASSADFSGTQYF.

The rearrangement joins TRBV28 to TRBJ1-3; 7 nucleotides line up with TRBD1. The CDR3 contains 18 residues. With 7 bases clipped from V and 0 bases from J, the junction kept 15 bases outside the gene matches. The V gene's germline CDR1 is MDHEN and CDR2 SYDVKM. The CDR3 region has the DNA TGTGCCAGCACCCCGGTGGGAGGGGGCATCGGCTCTGGAAACACCATATATTTT. Translation: CASTPVGGGIGSGNTIYF.

The J gene is TRBJ1-3, the V gene TRBV6-1; D is unresolved. CDR3 size: 15 residues. Per the germline V gene, CDR1 is MNHNS and CDR2 is SASEGT. Between the trimmed V and J ends, which lost 10 bases and 4 bases, there was a span of 20 bases. The CDR3 sequence is CATSLRVTIGNTIYF. DNA of the CDR3: TGTGCCACTTCGTTGAGGGTAACGATCGGAAACACCATATATTTT.

DNA for the CDR3: TGTGCCAGCAGCTTAGGCGGAGGGAAGAACACCGGGGAGCTGTTTTTT. Its protein is CASSLGGGKNTGELFF. The rearrangement links TRBV11-3 to TRBJ2-2, with a possible D match to TRBD2 (6 bases). With 1 base removed from V and 1 base from J, the gap between germline ends came to 10 bases. The CDR3 consists of 16 residues. The V gene's germline CDR1 is SGHNT and CDR2 YENEEA.

This clone occurred once. The chain couples TRBV30 to TRBJ2-5; D is undetermined. V was pared by 0 bases and J by 5 bases, with 13 bases between. Germline V gives CDR1 GTSNPN, CDR2 SVGIG (reference sequence). The CDR3 extends over 14 amino acids. The CDR3 spells CAWSVGIPAETQYF. Written as DNA, the CDR3 is TGTGCCTGGAGTGTTGGGATTCCGGCGGAGACCCAGTACTTC.

This chain uses TRBV28 with TRBJ2-2, with D possibly called TRBD1 or TRBD2 (5 bases each). CDR1 and CDR2 from the germline V gene are MDHEN and SYDVKM. The CDR3 loop spans 15 amino acids. Trimming left V 6 bases short and J 1 base short, with 12 bases between. The CDR3 spells CASSPGTVNTGELFF. CDR3 DNA sequence: TGTGCCAGCAGCCCCGGGACGGTGAACACCGGGGAGCTGTTTTTT.

V gene TRBV18 combines with J gene TRBJ2-7, with TRBD2 matching over 14 bases. From germline, CDR1 is KGHSH and CDR2 LQKENI. The CDR3 runs 17 residues. Germline trimming cut 6 bases from V and 0 bases from J; bases unmatched to any gene: 7. The CDR3 bases are TGTGCCAGCTCCCAGGGACTAGCGGGAGAGGGCTCCTACGAGCAGTACTTC. Its translation: CASSQGLAGEGSYEQYF.

The rearrangement joins TRBV27 to TRBJ2-7; TRBD2 matches 11 bases. Germline trimming cut 5 bases from V and 0 bases from J; bases unmatched to any gene: 3. The CDR3 is 15 residues long. CDR1 and CDR2 (germline): MNHEY, SMNVEV (reference sequence). The CDR3 protein is CASSGGLADSYEQYF. Here the CDR3 DNA reads TGTGCCAGCAGTGGGGGACTAGCGGACTCCTACGAGCAGTACTTC.

This chain's CDR3 is CAWSYSGYEQYF. CDR3 nucleotide sequence: TGTGCCTGGAGTTATAGCGGATACGAGCAGTACTTC. J is TRBJ2-7 and V is TRBV30, with TRBD2 as a possible D gene (6 bases). The CDR3 has 12 amino acids. CDR1 is GTSNPN, CDR2 SVGIG, per germline (reference sequence). V was pared by 2 bases and J by 4 bases, with 9 bases between. Together with reference TRBV30 and TRBJ2-7, the CDR3 gives the full variable domain: SQTIHQWPATLVQPVGSPLSLECTVEGTSNPNLYWYRQAAGRGLQLLFYSVGIGQISSEVPQNLSASRPQDRQFILSSKKLLLSDSGFYLCAWSYSGYEQYFGPGTRLTVT.

The chain employs TRBV9 and TRBJ2-3; 7 nucleotides agree with TRBD2. In germline, CDR1 is SGDLS, CDR2 YYNGEE. The CDR3 contains 15 residues. After removal of 0 bases from V and 3 bases from J, the junction contained 4 bases not matched to a gene. Here the CDR3 DNA reads TGTGCCAGCAGCGTAGCGCGGGGGTGGACAGATACGCAGTATTTT. This translates into CASSVARGWTDTQYF.

The chain recombines TRBV5-4 with TRBJ1-2, with D maybe TRBD1 (6 bases). Germline V gene data show CDR1 as SGHNT and CDR2 as YYREEE (reference sequence). Deletions cut 4 bases from V and 4 bases from J, with 17 bases between. The CDR3 runs to 15 residues. The CDR3 DNA follows: TGTGCCAGCAGCGGCGACAGGTCCTCTCTCTATGGCTACACCTTC. Encoded protein: CASSGDRSSLYGYTF.

V gene TRBV5-6 combines with J gene TRBJ1-3; weak D call: TRBD1 (5 bases). The CDR3 totals 15 residues. V was trimmed by 4 bases and J by 0 bases, leaving 11 bases between them. Germline loops: CDR1 SGHDT, CDR2 YYEEEE. CDR3 in DNA: TGTGCCAGCAGCCGCGCAGGGAGCTCTGGAAACACCATATATTTT. Translation gives CASSRAGSSGNTIYF.

The DNA for the CDR3 is TGTGCCAGCAGCTTAGATGTCGGCCAGGCGAAGTCGGCTGGCTACACCTTC. It yields the protein CASSLDVGQAKSAGYTF. The chain couples TRBV7-2 to TRBJ1-2; D is unclear. V was cut by 1 base and J by 7 bases, with 22 bases left in between. The germline V gene has CDR1 SGHTA and CDR2 FQGNSA. This CDR3 spans 17 amino acids. Full variable domain (rest looked up from reference TRBV7-2 and TRBJ1-2): GAGVSQSPSNKVTEKGKDVELRCDPISGHTALYWYRQSLGQGLEFLIYFQGNSAPDKSGLPSDRFSAERTGGSVSTLTIQRTQQEDSAVYLCASSLDVGQAKSAGYTFGSGTRLTVV.

The V call is TRBV4-1, the J call TRBJ2-1; 7 positions agree with TRBD2. J lost 4 bases, V lost 4 bases, and 7 bases had no gene match. Germline loops: CDR1 MGHRA, CDR2 YSYEKL. CDR3 length: 15 residues. This CDR3 is CASSLRLADYNEQFF. CDR3 DNA: TGCGCCAGCAGCCTACGACTAGCAGATTACAATGAGCAGTTCTTC.

The chain employs TRBV27 and TRBJ2-2; D may correspond to TRBD1 or TRBD2 (6 bases each). Germline V gene data show CDR1 as MNHEY and CDR2 as SMNVEV (reference sequence). Trimming shortened V by 8 bases and J by 4 bases, and 17 bases separated the two germline ends. The CDR3 length is 15 residues. In DNA, the CDR3 is TGTGCCAGCTCGAGTGGGGGGCTAGGCACCGGGGAGCTGTTTTTT. This translates into CASSSGGLGTGELFF.

In its sample, this clone was seen once. The chain links TRBV18 to TRBJ2-1; TRBD1 might be the D (6 bases). This CDR3 has 13 amino acids. Trimming shortened V by 3 bases and J by 4 bases, and 7 bases separated the two germline ends. The germline V gene has CDR1 KGHSH and CDR2 LQKENI. The CDR3, as DNA: TGTGCCAGCTCACCCGACAGGTACAATGAGCAGTTCTTC. This encodes CASSPDRYNEQFF.

V usage is TRBV5-1 and J usage is TRBJ2-1; 10 bases align to TRBD2. V was clipped by 6 bases and J by 5 bases; unmatched bases: 8. Germline CDR1 reads SGHRS; CDR2 reads YFSETQ. This CDR3 comprises 15 residues. CDR3 in amino acids: CASTIGLAVNNEQFF. For the CDR3, the DNA is TGCGCCAGCACCATAGGACTAGCGGTTAACAATGAGCAGTTCTTC.

Regarding this clone: This same CDR3 is encoded by further DNA sequences in the sample. This sequence joins TRBV27 and TRBJ2-1; possible D gene TRBD2, 5 bases. The V gene lost 2 bases and the J gene lost 0 bases, with 8 bases spanning the gap. Looked up from germline, CDR1 is MNHEY and CDR2 is SMNVEV (reference sequence). CDR3 size: 15 residues. The CDR3 loop is CASSLGGSSYNEQFF. CDR3 DNA: TGTGCCAGCAGTTTAGGAGGTAGCTCCTACAATGAGCAGTTCTTC.

The rearrangement uses TRBV5-1 and TRBJ2-1; D gene ambiguous. Germline V gives CDR1 SGHRS, CDR2 YFSETQ. This CDR3 spans 13 amino acids. V lost 2 bases and J 1 base, leaving 4 bases between the germline ends. The DNA for the CDR3 is TGCGCCAGCAGCTTTGAGTCCTACAATGAGCAGTTCTTC. Amino acid sequence: CASSFESYNEQFF.

The V and J genes are TRBV28 and TRBJ2-7, with 9 bases identical to TRBD2. The CDR3 has 12 amino acids. CDR1 and CDR2 (germline): MDHEN, SYDVKM. V trimming: 9 bases; J trimming: 5 bases; junction bases outside the gene matches: 5. The CDR3 DNA sequence: TGTGCCAGTACGACTAGCGGCCACGAGCAGTACTTC. As protein: CASTTSGHEQYF.